The 13 T cell receptor beta chains below all came from one sample that was sequenced in a study of T cell repertoires in cytomegalovirus infection. TCRdb independently ran MiXCR on the reads; one entry per CDR3 protein. The sample contains nearly 700,000 distinct CDR3 sequences, roughly 30% of which appear only once. No antigen is known for these receptors. The sample consisted of cultured PBMCs, taken from culture after CMV antigen stimulation. The receptors come from a human donor in good health (CMV status not recorded). Some clones in this sample may be carry-over from other donors' samples.

The rearrangement links TRBV7-9 to TRBJ1-1; D is ambiguous. The V end lost 3 bases, the J end lost 8 bases, and 13 bases lay between the germline ends. CDR1 is SEHNR and CDR2 is FQNEAQ in the germline V gene (reference sequence). The CDR3 runs to 13 residues. In DNA, the CDR3 is TGTGCCAGCAGCTTTCGGGCTGCGGAGGAAGCTTTCTTT. Translation: CASSFRAAEEAFF.

The J gene is TRBJ2-3, the V gene TRBV18; D is perhaps TRBD2 (5 bases). The CDR3 loop spans 14 amino acids. V was clipped by 3 bases and J by 6 bases, with 13 bases between them. Per the germline V gene, CDR1 is KGHSH and CDR2 is LQKENI. The CDR3 loop reads CASSPDLARDTQYF. The CDR3 region has the DNA TGTGCCAGCTCACCGGATCTAGCTAGGGATACGCAGTATTTT.

The V and J genes are TRBV12-3 or TRBV12-4 and TRBJ2-7, with TRBD2 matching 14 bases. V trimming: 5 bases; J trimming: 0 bases; junction bases outside the gene matches: 6. The length of the CDR3 is 17 residues. The CDR3 reads CASSGGLAGEVSYEQYF. DNA for the CDR3: TGTGCCAGCAGTGGGGGACTAGCGGGAGAAGTCTCCTACGAGCAGTACTTC.

In its sample, this clonotype was seen many times. The rearrangement links TRBV7-8 to TRBJ2-7; 11 nucleotides align to TRBD2. This CDR3 region has 15 residues. V was pared by 5 bases and J by 5 bases, with 8 bases of the junction left unmatched. CDR1 and CDR2 (germline): SGHVS, FQNEAQ. The CDR3 here is CASSPRLAGLHEQYF. The CDR3, as DNA: TGTGCCAGCAGCCCGAGACTAGCGGGATTGCACGAGCAGTACTTC.

The chain carries TRBV20-1 and TRBJ2-2; D may be TRBD1 (7 bases). The germline V gene has CDR1 DFQATT and CDR2 SNEGSKA (reference sequence). The V gene lost 5 bases and the J gene lost 3 bases, with 19 bases spanning the gap. CDR3 size: 16 residues. This CDR3 is CSAPPRQGGYTGELFF. The CDR3 nucleotides read TGCAGTGCTCCACCCCGCCAGGGGGGCTACACCGGGGAGCTGTTTTTT.

A few counts support this clonotype. This chain's CDR3 is CASSETFANTGELFF. CDR3 coding DNA: TGTGCCAGCAGCGAGACATTCGCGAACACCGGGGAGCTGTTTTTT. This sequence joins TRBV12-3 or TRBV12-4 and TRBJ2-2; D is ambiguous. CDR3 length: 15 residues. V was clipped by 6 bases and J by 0 bases, with 11 bases between them.

The V and J genes are TRBV19 and TRBJ2-3; perhaps TRBD2 as D (6 bases). This CDR3 is built from 15 residues. Germline V gives CDR1 LNHDA, CDR2 SQIVND (reference sequence). The germline V and J ends were trimmed by 4 bases and 0 bases, with 11 bases remaining between them. The CDR3 DNA is TGTGCCAGTAGTACGACTAGTGCTAGCACAGATACGCAGTATTTT. This translates into CASSTTSASTDTQYF.

The table lists this clonotype with a few counts. The genes are TRBV7-2 and TRBJ2-3, with no clear D. Trimming took 3 bases from V and 8 from J, leaving 12 bases between them. The germline CDR1 and CDR2 sequences are SGHTA and FQGNSA. The CDR3 length is 13 residues. The CDR3, as DNA: TGTGCCAGCAGCTTGGTACCGACTGGTACGCAGTATTTT. It codes for CASSLVPTGTQYF. The complete variable domain, with remaining parts taken from reference TRBV7-2 and TRBJ2-3, reads GAGVSQSPSNKVTEKGKDVELRCDPISGHTALYWYRQSLGQGLEFLIYFQGNSAPDKSGLPSDRFSAERTGGSVSTLTIQRTQQEDSAVYLCASSLVPTGTQYFGPGTRLTVL.

The chain recombines TRBV7-2 with TRBJ1-4; D ambiguous. V was shortened by 5 bases and J by 0 bases, with 10 bases between the two germline ends. This CDR3 contains 15 residues. CDR1 and CDR2 from the germline V gene are SGHTA and FQGNSA. The CDR3 is CASSGLGSTNEKLFF. CDR3 coding DNA: TGTGCCAGCAGCGGGTTGGGGTCAACTAATGAAAAACTGTTTTTT. Filled out from reference TRBV7-2 and TRBJ1-4, the complete variable domain reads GAGVSQSPSNKVTEKGKDVELRCDPISGHTALYWYRQSLGQGLEFLIYFQGNSAPDKSGLPSDRFSAERTGGSVSTLTIQRTQQEDSAVYLCASSGLGSTNEKLFFGSGTQLSVL.

This clonotype was observed a few times. The chain's CDR3 is CAWSGGGNQPQHF. The CDR3 DNA sequence: TGTGCCTGGAGTGGAGGAGGGAATCAGCCCCAGCATTTT. The rearrangement uses TRBV30 and TRBJ1-5; D remains ambiguous. This CDR3 has 13 amino acids. Germline V gene data show CDR1 as GTSNPN and CDR2 as SVGIG (reference sequence). V was pared by 1 base and J by 4 bases, with 8 bases between.

The genes are TRBV4-3 and TRBJ1-2; TRBD1 might be the D (5 bases). CDR1 is LGHNA, CDR2 YSLEER, per germline. This CDR3 region has 15 residues. The V and J ends lost 0 bases and 5 bases respectively, with 13 bases between them. The CDR3 is CASSQDRGVGYGYTF. Here the CDR3 DNA reads TGCGCCAGCAGCCAAGATCGGGGGGTCGGGTATGGCTACACCTTC.

In this sample, this clonotype turned up many times. The chain joins TRBV12-3 or TRBV12-4 to TRBJ2-3; maybe TRBD2 (6 bases). The CDR3 runs 14 residues. V lost 7 bases and J 4 bases, leaving 15 bases between the germline ends. The CDR3 is CASNTPGEADTQYF. CDR3 nucleotides: TGTGCCAGCAATACCCCGGGGGAGGCAGATACGCAGTATTTT.

This clonotype was counted many times. The DNA for the CDR3 is TGTGCCAGCAGCTTCAGACAGGGGAGGACTGAAGCTTTCTTT. Translating gives CASSFRQGRTEAFF. This chain uses TRBV7-2 with TRBJ1-1; TRBD1 agrees at 8 bases. V was pared by 3 bases and J by 5 bases, with 5 bases of the junction left unmatched. In germline, CDR1 is SGHTA, CDR2 FQGNSA. The CDR3 is made up of 14 amino acids.